Following are 9 T cell receptor beta chains from one sample sequenced in a study of cytomegalovirus exposure and HLA in healthy donors. It was with 60 Vbeta and 13 Jbeta primers that the PCR ran. Sequencing used immunoSEQ multiplex PCR; TCRdb keeps in-frame clones, though not all of them. The data show just over 150,000 clones, around 82% seen once. The sequenced sample consisted of PBMCs. The receptors come from a woman between 50 and 59 years old in good health and CMV-seropositive.

The chain links TRBV6-5 to TRBJ2-1, with 8 bases that match TRBD2. Germline-derived CDR1 and CDR2 are MNHEY and SVGAGI. V lost 7 bases to trimming and J lost 12 bases; unmatched junction nucleotides: 11. CDR3 size: 13 residues. The CDR3 sequence: CASTRTSGGGQFF. The DNA of the CDR3 is TGTGCCAGCACTCGAACTAGCGGTGGCGGGCAGTTCTTC.

The chain is built from TRBV5-6 and TRBJ1-2; D remains unclear. Germline-derived CDR1 and CDR2 are SGHDT and YYEEEE. The CDR3 is 13 residues long. V was shortened by 4 bases and J by 8 bases, with 15 bases between the two germline ends. The CDR3 nucleotides are TGTGCCAGCAGCACCGATTTAGTCTACGGCTACACCTTC. Encoded protein: CASSTDLVYGYTF. Looking up the rest from reference TRBV5-6 and TRBJ1-2 gives the full variable domain: DAGVTQSPTHLIKTRGQQVTLRCSPKSGHDTVSWYQQALGQGPQFIFQYYEEEERQRGNFPDRFSGHQFPNYSSELNVNALLLGDSALYLCASSTDLVYGYTFGSGTRLTVV.

This sequence joins TRBV6-5 and TRBJ1-6, with 9 bases that match TRBD1. The J segment lost 13 bases and the V segment lost 6 bases, leaving 13 bases of the junction unmatched. Germline loops: CDR1 MNHEY, CDR2 SVGAGI. This CDR3 region has 15 residues. CDR3 DNA: TGTGCCAGCAGGCCCGACAGGGGGGATTCGTCGCCCCTCCACTTT. It translates to CASRPDRGDSSPLHF.

The chain uses TRBV6-5 and TRBJ1-4, with D possibly TRBD1 on 6 matching bases. V shed 5 bases and J shed 3 bases, with 10 bases lying between them. CDR1 MNHEY and CDR2 SVGAGI come from the germline V gene. The CDR3 is 14 residues long. CDR3 in DNA: TGTGCCAGCAGTAGTGGACAGCCTAATGAAAAACTGTTTTTT. Protein sequence: CASSSGQPNEKLFF.

This chain connects TRBV6-1 to TRBJ2-7; tentatively, D is TRBD2 (6 bases). Deletions cut 6 bases from V and 1 base from J, with 16 bases between. Per germline, CDR1 MNHNS and CDR2 SASEGT. The CDR3 has 15 residues. CDR3 DNA sequence: TGTGCCAGCAGCCCCTCTAGCGTCGGTTCCTACGAGCAGTACTTC. It is translated as CASSPSSVGSYEQYF.

The chain employs TRBV6-1 and TRBJ2-3; 9 bases are a match to TRBD1. Germline CDR1 reads MNHNS; CDR2 reads SASEGT. The CDR3 runs to 15 residues. J was trimmed by 6 bases and V by 4 bases; bases with no gene match: 8. CDR3 nucleotide sequence: TGTGCCAGCAGTGGTCGGGACAGGGTTTTGGATACGCAGTATTTT. Its translation is CASSGRDRVLDTQYF.

V and J are TRBV6-1 and TRBJ1-2, with D possibly TRBD1 on 5 matching bases. V was trimmed by 0 bases and J by 5 bases, leaving 10 bases between them. This CDR3 comprises 14 residues. Germline V lookup: CDR1 MNHNS, CDR2 SASEGT. DNA of the CDR3: TGTGCCAGCAGTGAAGCCGGACAAATTTATGGCTACACCTTC. It is translated as CASSEAGQIYGYTF.

The chain carries TRBV5-5 and TRBJ2-7; D is possibly TRBD2 (6 bases). V was cut by 4 bases and J by 4 bases, with 18 bases left in between. The CDR3 runs 15 residues. Germline CDR1 is SGHKS and CDR2 is YYEKEE (reference sequence). CDR3 amino acids: CASSPGVGVGYEQYF. Here the CDR3 DNA reads TGTGCCAGCAGCCCGGGGGTAGGGGTGGGTTACGAGCAGTACTTC.

This clone was seen more than once but under ten times. The V call is TRBV27, the J call TRBJ2-7, with a possible D match to TRBD1 (6 bases). V was trimmed by 5 bases and J by 0 bases, leaving 14 bases between them. Germline V gene data show CDR1 as MNHEY and CDR2 as SMNVEV (reference sequence). The CDR3 totals 15 residues. The CDR3 sequence: CASSPRQATSYEQYF. CDR3 nucleotide sequence: TGTGCCAGCAGTCCGCGACAGGCGACCTCCTACGAGCAGTACTTC.